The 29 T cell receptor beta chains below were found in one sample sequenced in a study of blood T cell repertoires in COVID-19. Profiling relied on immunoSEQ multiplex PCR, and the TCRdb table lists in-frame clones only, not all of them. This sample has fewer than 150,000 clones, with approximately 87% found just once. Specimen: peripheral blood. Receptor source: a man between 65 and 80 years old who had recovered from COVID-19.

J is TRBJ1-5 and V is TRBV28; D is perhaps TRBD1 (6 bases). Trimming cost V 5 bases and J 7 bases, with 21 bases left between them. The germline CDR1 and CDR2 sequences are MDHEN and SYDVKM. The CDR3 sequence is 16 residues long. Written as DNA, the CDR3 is TGTGCCAGCAGTCTGGACAGTGATGGGGCTCGGCAGCCCCAGCATTTT. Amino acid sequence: CASSLDSDGARQPQHF. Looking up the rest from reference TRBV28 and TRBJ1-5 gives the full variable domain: DVKVTQSSRYLVKRTGEKVFLECVQDMDHENMFWYRQDPGLGLRLIYFSYDVKMKEKGDIPEGYSVSREKKERFSLILESASTNQTSMYLCASSLDSDGARQPQHFGDGTRLSIL.

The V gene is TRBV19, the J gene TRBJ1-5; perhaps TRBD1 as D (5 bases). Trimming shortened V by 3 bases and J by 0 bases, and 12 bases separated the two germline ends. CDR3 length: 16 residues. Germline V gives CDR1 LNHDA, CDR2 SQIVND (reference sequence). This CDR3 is CASSIRSDTSNQPQHF. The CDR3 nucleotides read TGTGCCAGTAGTATCCGATCGGACACTAGCAATCAGCCCCAGCATTTT.

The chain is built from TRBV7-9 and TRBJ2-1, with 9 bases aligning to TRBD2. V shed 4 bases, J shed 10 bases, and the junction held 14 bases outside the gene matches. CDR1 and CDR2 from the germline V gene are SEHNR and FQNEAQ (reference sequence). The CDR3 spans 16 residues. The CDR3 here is CASSSLSSGTGGEQFF. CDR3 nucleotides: TGTGCCAGCAGCTCGCTTTCTAGCGGGACGGGGGGCGAGCAGTTCTTC.

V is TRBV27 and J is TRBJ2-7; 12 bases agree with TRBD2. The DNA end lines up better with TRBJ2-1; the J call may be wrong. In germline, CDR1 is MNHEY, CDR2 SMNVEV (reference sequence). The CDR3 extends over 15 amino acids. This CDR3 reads CASNKTSGGYNEQFF. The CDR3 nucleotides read TGTGCCAGCAATAAAACTAGCGGGGGGTACAATGAGCAGTTCTTC.

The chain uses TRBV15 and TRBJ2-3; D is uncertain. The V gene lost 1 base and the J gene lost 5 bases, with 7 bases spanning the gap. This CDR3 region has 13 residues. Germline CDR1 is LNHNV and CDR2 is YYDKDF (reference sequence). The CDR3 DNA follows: TGTGCCACCAGCAGAGCCGGTATAGATACGCAGTATTTT. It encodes CATSRAGIDTQYF.

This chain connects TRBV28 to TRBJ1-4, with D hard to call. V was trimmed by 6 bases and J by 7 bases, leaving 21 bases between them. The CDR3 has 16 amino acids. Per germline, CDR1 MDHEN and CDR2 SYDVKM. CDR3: CASSYFLVHQSEKLFF. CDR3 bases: TGTGCCAGCAGCTATTTCTTGGTTCATCAAAGTGAAAAACTGTTTTTT.

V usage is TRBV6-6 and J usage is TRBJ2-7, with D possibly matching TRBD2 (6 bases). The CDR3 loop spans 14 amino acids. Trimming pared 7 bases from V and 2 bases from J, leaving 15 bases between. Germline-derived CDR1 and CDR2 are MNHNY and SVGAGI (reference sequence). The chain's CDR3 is CASKGGKFTYEQYF. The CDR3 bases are TGTGCCAGCAAGGGCGGGAAATTCACCTACGAGCAGTACTTC.

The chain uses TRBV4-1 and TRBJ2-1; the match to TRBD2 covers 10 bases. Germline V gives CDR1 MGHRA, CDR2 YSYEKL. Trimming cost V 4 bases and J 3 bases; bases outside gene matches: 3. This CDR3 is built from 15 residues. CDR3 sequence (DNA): TGCGCCAGCAGCCCCGGACTAGCGGACTACAATGAGCAGTTCTTC. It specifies CASSPGLADYNEQFF.

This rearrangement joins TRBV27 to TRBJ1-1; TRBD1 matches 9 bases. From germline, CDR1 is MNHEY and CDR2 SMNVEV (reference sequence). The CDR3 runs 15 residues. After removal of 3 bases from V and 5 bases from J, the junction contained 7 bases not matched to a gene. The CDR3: CASSFPGQGVTEAFF. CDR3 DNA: TGTGCCAGCAGTTTTCCGGGACAGGGAGTTACTGAAGCTTTCTTT.

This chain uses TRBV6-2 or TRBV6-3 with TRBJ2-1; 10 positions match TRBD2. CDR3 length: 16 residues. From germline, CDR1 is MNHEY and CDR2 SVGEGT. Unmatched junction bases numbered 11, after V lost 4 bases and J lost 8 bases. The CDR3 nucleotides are TGTGCCAGCAGTTTCCCACCGCTCCTAGCGGGAGATGAGCAGTTCTTC. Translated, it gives CASSFPPLLAGDEQFF.

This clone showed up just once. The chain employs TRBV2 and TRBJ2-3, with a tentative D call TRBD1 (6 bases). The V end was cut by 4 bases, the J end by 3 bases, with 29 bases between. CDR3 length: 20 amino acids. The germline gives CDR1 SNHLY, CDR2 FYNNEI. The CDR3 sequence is CASSGFKGQSSRIPTDTQYF. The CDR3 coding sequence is TGTGCCAGCAGTGGTTTTAAGGGACAATCCTCACGGATCCCAACAGATACGCAGTATTTT.

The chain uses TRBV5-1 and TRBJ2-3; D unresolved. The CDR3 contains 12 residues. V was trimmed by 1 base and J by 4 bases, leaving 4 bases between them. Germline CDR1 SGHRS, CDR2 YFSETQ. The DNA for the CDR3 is TGCGCCAGCAGCTTGTCGGCAGATACGCAGTATTTT. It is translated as CASSLSADTQYF.

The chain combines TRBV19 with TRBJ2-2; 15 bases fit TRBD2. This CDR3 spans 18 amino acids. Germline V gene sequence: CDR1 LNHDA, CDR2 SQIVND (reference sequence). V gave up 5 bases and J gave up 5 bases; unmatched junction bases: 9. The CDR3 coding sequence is TGTGCCAGTAGTCCTAGGACTAGCGGGGGGGCCGGAACCGGGGAGCTGTTTTTT. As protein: CASSPRTSGGAGTGELFF.

The CDR3 region has the DNA TGTGCCAGCAGCCAGGGGACAGGGGGAAACACCATATATTTT. Encoded protein: CASSQGTGGNTIYF. The V gene is TRBV7-6, the J gene TRBJ1-3; 9 bases are shared with TRBD1. CDR3 size: 14 residues. V lost 5 bases to trimming and J lost 4 bases; unmatched junction nucleotides: 3. CDR1 and CDR2 from the germline V gene are SGHVS and FNYEAQ.

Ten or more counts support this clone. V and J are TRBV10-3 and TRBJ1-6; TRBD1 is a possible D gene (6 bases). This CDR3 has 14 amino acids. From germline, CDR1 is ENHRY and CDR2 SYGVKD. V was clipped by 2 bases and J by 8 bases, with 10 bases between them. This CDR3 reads CAISERDTYSPLHF. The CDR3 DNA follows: TGTGCCATCAGTGAGCGGGACACCTATTCACCCCTCCACTTT.

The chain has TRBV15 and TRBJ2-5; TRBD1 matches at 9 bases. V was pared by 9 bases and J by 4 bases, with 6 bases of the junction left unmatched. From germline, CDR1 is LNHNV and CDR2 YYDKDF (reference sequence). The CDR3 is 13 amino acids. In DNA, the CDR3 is TGTGCCACAGGACAGGGGATGGTAGAGACCCAGTACTTC. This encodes CATGQGMVETQYF.

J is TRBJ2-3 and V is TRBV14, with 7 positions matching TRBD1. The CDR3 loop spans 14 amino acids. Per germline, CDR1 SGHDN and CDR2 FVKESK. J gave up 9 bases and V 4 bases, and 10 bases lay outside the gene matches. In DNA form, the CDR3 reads TGTGCCAGCAGCCGAATTGACAGGGTTCCAACGCAGTATTTT. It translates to CASSRIDRVPTQYF. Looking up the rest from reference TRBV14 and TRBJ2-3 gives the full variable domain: EAGVTQFPSHSVIEKGQTVTLRCDPISGHDNLYWYRRVMGKEIKFLLHFVKESKQDESGMPNNRFLAERTGGTYSTLKVQPAELEDSGVYFCASSRIDRVPTQYFGPGTRLTVL.

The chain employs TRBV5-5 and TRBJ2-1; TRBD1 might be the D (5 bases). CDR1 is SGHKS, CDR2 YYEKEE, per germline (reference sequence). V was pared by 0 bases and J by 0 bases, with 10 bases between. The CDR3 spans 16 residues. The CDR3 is CASSLDIRVSYNEQFF. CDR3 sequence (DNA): TGTGCCAGCAGCTTGGATATCAGGGTCTCCTACAATGAGCAGTTCTTC.

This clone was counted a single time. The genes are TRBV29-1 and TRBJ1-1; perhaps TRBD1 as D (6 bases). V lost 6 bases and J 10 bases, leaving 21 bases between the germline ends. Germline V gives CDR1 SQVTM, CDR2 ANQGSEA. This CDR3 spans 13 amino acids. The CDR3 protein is CSVVAPGHLGAFF. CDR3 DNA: TGCAGCGTCGTGGCCCCGGGACACTTGGGAGCTTTCTTT.

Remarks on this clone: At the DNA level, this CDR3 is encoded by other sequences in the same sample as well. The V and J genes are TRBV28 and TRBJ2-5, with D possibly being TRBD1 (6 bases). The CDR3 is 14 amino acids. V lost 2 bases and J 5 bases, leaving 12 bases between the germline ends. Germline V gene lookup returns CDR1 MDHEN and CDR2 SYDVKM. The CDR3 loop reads CASSLGGQGETQYF. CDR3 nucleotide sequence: TGTGCCAGCAGTTTAGGAGGCCAGGGGGAGACCCAGTACTTC.

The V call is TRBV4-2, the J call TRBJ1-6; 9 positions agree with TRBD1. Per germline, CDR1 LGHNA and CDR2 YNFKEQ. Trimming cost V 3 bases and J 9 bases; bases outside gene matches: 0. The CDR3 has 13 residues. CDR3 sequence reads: CASSQGQGSPLHF. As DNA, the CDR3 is TGTGCCAGCAGCCAGGGACAGGGTTCACCCCTCCACTTT.

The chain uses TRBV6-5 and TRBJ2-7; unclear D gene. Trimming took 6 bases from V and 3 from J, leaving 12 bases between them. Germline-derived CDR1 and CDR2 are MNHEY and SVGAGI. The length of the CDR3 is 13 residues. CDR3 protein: CASSLGVGYEQYF. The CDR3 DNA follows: TGTGCCAGCAGCCTAGGAGTGGGCTACGAGCAGTACTTC.

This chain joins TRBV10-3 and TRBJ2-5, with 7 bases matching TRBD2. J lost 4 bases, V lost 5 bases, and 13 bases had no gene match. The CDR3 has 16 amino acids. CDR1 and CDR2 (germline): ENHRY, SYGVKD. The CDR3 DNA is TGTGCCATCAGTTCCCCTCCCCTCGGGGAGGGAGAGACCCAGTACTTC. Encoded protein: CAISSPPLGEGETQYF.

CDR3 DNA sequence: TGTGCCAGCAGCTTATGGGCACAAGAGACCCAGTACTTC. This sequence encodes CASSLWAQETQYF. The chain has TRBV7-2 and TRBJ2-5; D is undetermined. CDR3 length equals 13 residues. From germline, CDR1 is SGHTA and CDR2 FQGNSA. V was clipped by 2 bases and J by 2 bases, with 6 bases between them. The full variable domain, completed using reference TRBV7-2 and TRBJ2-5, is GAGVSQSPSNKVTEKGKDVELRCDPISGHTALYWYRQSLGQGLEFLIYFQGNSAPDKSGLPSDRFSAERTGGSVSTLTIQRTQQEDSAVYLCASSLWAQETQYFGPGTRLLVL.

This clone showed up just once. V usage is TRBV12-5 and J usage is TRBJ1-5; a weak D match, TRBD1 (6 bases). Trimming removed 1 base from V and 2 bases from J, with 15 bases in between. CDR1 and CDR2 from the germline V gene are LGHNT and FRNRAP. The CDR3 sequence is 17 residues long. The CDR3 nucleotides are TGTGCTAGTGGTTTGGATAAGACAGGCTGTGGCAATCAGCCCCAGCATTTT. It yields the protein CASGLDKTGCGNQPQHF.

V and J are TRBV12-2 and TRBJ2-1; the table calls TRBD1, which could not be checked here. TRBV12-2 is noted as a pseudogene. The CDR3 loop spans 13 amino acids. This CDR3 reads CASRLGQGHEQFF. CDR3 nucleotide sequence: TGTGCAAGTCGCTTAGGACAGGGCCATGAGCAGTTCTTC.

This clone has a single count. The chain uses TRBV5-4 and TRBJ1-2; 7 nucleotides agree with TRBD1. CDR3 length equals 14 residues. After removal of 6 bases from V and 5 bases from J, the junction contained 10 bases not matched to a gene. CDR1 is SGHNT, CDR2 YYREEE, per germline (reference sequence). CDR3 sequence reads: CASTPRGGDYGYTF. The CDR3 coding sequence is TGTGCCAGCACCCCCCGAGGGGGCGATTATGGCTACACCTTC.

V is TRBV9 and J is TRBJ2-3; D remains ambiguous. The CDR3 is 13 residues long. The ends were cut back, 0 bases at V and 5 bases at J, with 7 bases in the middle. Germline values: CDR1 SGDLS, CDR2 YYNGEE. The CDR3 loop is CASSVGLVDTQYF. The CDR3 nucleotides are TGTGCCAGCAGCGTAGGCCTAGTAGATACGCAGTATTTT.

CDR3 protein: CASSIARTDTQYF. CDR3 in DNA: TGTGCCAGTAGTATCGCGAGAACAGATACGCAGTATTTT. V and J are TRBV19 and TRBJ2-3, with unresolved D. The length of the CDR3 is 13 residues. Per germline, CDR1 LNHDA and CDR2 SQIVND (reference sequence). Trimming removed 3 bases at V and 3 bases at J, with 7 bases between.